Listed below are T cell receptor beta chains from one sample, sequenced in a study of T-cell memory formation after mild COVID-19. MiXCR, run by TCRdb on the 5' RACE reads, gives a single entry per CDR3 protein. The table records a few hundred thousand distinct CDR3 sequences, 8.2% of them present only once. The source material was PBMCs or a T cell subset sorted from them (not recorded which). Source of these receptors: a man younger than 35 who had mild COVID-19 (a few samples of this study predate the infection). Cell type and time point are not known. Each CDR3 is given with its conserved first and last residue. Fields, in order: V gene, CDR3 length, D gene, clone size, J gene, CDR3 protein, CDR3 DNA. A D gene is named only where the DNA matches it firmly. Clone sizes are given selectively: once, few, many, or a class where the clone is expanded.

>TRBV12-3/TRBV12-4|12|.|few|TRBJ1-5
CASSGGIGPQHF
TGTGCCAGCAGTGGGGGGATAGGTCCCCAGCATTTT
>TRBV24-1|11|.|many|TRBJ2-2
CATRRTGELFF
TGTGCCACCAGGCGCACCGGGGAGCTGTTTTTT
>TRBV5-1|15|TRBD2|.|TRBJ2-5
CASRTSGALEGTQYF
TGCGCCAGCCGGACTAGCGGGGCCTTGGAGGGGACCCAGTACTTC
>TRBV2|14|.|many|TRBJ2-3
CASAGGSSTDTQYF
TGTGCCAGCGCCGGTGGCTCCTCCACAGATACGCAGTATTTT
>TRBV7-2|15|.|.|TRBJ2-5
CASSSRTEILKTQYF
TGTGCCAGCAGCTCTAGGACAGAGATTCTGAAGACCCAGTACTTC
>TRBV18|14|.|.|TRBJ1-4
CASSPPGVPEKLFF
TGTGCCAGCTCACCACCGGGTGTCCCGGAAAAACTGTTTTTT
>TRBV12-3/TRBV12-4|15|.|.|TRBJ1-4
CASSSQGRLQEKLFF
TGTGCCAGCAGTTCGCAAGGAAGGTTGCAGGAAAAACTGTTTTTT
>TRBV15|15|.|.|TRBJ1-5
CATSTYFIQGQPQHF
TGTGCCACCAGCACCTACTTCATACAGGGCCAGCCCCAGCATTTT
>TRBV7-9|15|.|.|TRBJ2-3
CASSPLLAYTDTQYF
TGTGCCAGCAGCCCCCTGTTGGCCTACACAGATACGCAGTATTTT
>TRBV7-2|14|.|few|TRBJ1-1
CASSPGWGRIEAFF
TGTGCCAGCAGCCCGGGGTGGGGGCGGATTGAAGCTTTCTTT
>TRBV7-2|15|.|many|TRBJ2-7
CASSSSWTVSYEQYF
TGTGCCAGCAGTTCCTCATGGACTGTATCCTACGAGCAGTACTTC
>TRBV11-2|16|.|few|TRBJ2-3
CASSPRRQGGTDTQYF
TGTGCCAGCAGCCCCCGGCGGCAGGGGGGGACAGATACGCAGTATTTT
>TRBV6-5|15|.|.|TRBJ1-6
CASSLDGTADSPLHF
TGTGCCAGCAGCTTAGACGGGACGGCTGATTCACCCCTCCACTTT
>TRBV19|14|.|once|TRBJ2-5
CASSMTPGRETQYF
TGTGCCAGTAGTATGACGCCAGGCCGGGAGACCCAGTACTTC
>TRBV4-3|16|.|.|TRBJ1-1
CASSQGMGRSNTEAFF
TGCGCCAGCAGCCAGGGAATGGGACGGTCGAACACTGAAGCTTTCTTT
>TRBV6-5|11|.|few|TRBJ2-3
CASSNRDTQYF
TGTGCCAGCAGCAATCGAGATACGCAGTATTTT
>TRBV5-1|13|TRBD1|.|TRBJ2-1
CASSGQGRDEQFF
TGCGCCAGCAGCGGACAGGGACGGGATGAGCAGTTCTTC
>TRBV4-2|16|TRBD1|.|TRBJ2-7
CASSQAGTGESYEQYF
TGTGCCAGCAGCCAGGCAGGGACAGGGGAGTCGTACGAGCAGTACTTC
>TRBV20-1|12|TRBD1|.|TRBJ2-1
CSAGQAGGEQFF
TGCAGTGCTGGACAGGCCGGTGGTGAGCAGTTCTTC
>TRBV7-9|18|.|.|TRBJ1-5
CASSSPSRGGDSNQPQHF
TGTGCCAGCAGCTCCCCTTCGCGGGGGGGGGATAGCAATCAGCCCCAGCATTTT
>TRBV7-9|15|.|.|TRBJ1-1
CASSLYGRTNTEAFF
TGTGCCAGCAGCTTATATGGCCGCACAAACACTGAAGCTTTCTTT
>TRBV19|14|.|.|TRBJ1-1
CASSHNAGDTEAFF
TGTGCCAGTAGCCACAATGCCGGGGACACTGAAGCTTTCTTT
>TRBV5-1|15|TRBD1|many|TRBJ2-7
CASSRSGTGSVEQYF
TGCGCCAGCAGCCGTTCCGGGACAGGGTCTGTCGAGCAGTACTTC
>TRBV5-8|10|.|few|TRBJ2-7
CASKSYEQYF
TGTGCCAGCAAAAGCTACGAGCAGTACTTC
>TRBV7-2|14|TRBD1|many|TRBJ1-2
CASSPGQGALGYTF
TGTGCCAGCAGTCCGGGACAGGGGGCCCTCGGCTACACCTTC
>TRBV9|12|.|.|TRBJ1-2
CASSVAFYGYTF
TGTGCCAGCAGCGTGGCCTTCTATGGCTACACCTTC
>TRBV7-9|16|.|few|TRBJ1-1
CASSLDRGTVNTEAFF
TGTGCCAGCAGCTTAGACCGGGGGACGGTGAACACTGAAGCTTTCTTT
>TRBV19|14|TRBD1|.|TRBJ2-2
CASSVGQGAGELFF
TGTGCCAGTAGTGTTGGTCAGGGGGCCGGGGAGCTGTTTTTT
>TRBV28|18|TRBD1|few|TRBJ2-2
CASSSQLRDREISRELFF
TGTGCCAGCAGCTCACAGCTCCGGGACAGGGAAATCAGCAGGGAGCTGTTTTTT
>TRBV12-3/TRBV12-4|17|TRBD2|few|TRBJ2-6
CASSGLAGNSGANVLTF
TGTGCCAGCAGTGGACTAGCGGGGAACTCTGGGGCCAACGTCCTGACTTTC
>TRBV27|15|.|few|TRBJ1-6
CASSLAWQVNSPLHF
TGTGCCAGCAGTTTGGCTTGGCAGGTTAATTCACCCCTCCACTTT
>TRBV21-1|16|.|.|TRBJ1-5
CASNQTGINSNQPQHF
TGTGCCAGCAATCAGACAGGAATTAATAGCAATCAGCCCCAGCATTTT
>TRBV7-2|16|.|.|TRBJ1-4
CASSHRRQDINEKLFF
TGTGCCAGCAGCCATAGACGTCAGGACATAAATGAAAAACTGTTTTTT
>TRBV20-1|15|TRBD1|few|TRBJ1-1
CSARLAQGARAEAFF
TGCAGTGCTAGGCTCGCTCAGGGGGCGCGGGCTGAAGCTTTCTTT
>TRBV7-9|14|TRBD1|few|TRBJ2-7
CASSSVQGTYEQYF
TGTGCCAGCAGCTCAGTACAGGGGACCTACGAGCAGTACTTC
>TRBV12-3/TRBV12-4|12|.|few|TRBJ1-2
CASTTTIRSYTF
TGTGCCAGCACCACCACTATCCGTAGCTACACCTTC
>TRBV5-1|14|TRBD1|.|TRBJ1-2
CASSPTGGLDGYTF
TGCGCCAGCAGCCCGACAGGGGGCCTTGATGGCTACACCTTC
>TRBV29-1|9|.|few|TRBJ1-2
CSVIRVGTF
TGCAGCGTTATAAGGGTTGGCACCTTC